The 19 T cell receptor beta chains given below trace back to one sample, sequenced in a study of T cell changes during pregnancy in multiple sclerosis. TCRdb's table, derived via immunoSEQ multiplex PCR, lists solely in-frame clones and lacks some. Among 35,000 or so clones listed, about 90% were seen once. The input for sequencing was CD4+ T cells from peripheral blood mononuclear cells, taken in the third trimester of pregnancy. All receptors derive from a female donor in good health, enrolled as a control in a pregnancy study.

The sample holds a few counts of this clone. This chain connects TRBV5-1 to TRBJ1-6, with D tentatively TRBD1 (5 bases). The CDR3 is 15 amino acids. V was trimmed by 0 bases and J by 8 bases, leaving 12 bases between them. In germline, CDR1 is SGHRS, CDR2 YFSETQ. The CDR3 DNA follows: TGCGCCAGCAGCTTGGCTGGCAGGGCGGATTCACCCCTCCACTTT. Its translation: CASSLAGRADSPLHF.

The chain combines TRBV5-1 with TRBJ2-7; TRBD2 might be the D (6 bases). This CDR3 is 12 amino acids long. The V gene lost 3 bases and the J gene lost 6 bases, with 10 bases spanning the gap. Germline V gives CDR1 SGHRS, CDR2 YFSETQ. CDR3 bases: TGCGCCAGCAGCTCGGAGGGGACCGAGCAGTACTTC. Amino acids: CASSSEGTEQYF.

V and J are TRBV5-1 and TRBJ1-5; D uncertain. CDR1 is SGHRS, CDR2 YFSETQ, per germline. The CDR3 is made up of 15 amino acids. V lost 0 bases, J lost 3 bases, and 10 bases lay in between. DNA of the CDR3: TGCGCCAGCAGCTTGGCTGGGCAGTTCAATCAGCCCCAGCATTTT. The encoded protein is CASSLAGQFNQPQHF.

V and J are TRBV15 and TRBJ2-5; 11 bases line up with TRBD2. The CDR3 loop spans 14 amino acids. J was trimmed by 4 bases and V by 6 bases; bases with no gene match: 4. The V gene's germline CDR1 is LNHNV and CDR2 YYDKDF (reference sequence). In nucleotides, the CDR3 is TGTGCCACCAGATATAGCGGGGGGGCAGAGACCCAGTACTTC. It specifies CATRYSGGAETQYF.

This chain uses TRBV28 with TRBJ2-7; 9 nucleotides align to TRBD2. V dropped 2 bases and J dropped 3; count of bases not matched to a gene: 14. Germline V gene sequence: CDR1 MDHEN, CDR2 SYDVKM. The CDR3 is made up of 18 amino acids. The CDR3 spells CASSLLISGSENFYEQYF. CDR3 in DNA: TGTGCCAGCAGTTTACTAATTAGCGGGAGCGAAAACTTCTACGAGCAGTACTTC.

This clone occurred once. The chain carries TRBV7-2 and TRBJ1-2; perhaps TRBD1 as D (5 bases). The CDR3 spans 14 residues. Trimming removed 4 bases from V and 6 bases from J, with 15 bases in between. Germline lookup yields CDR1 SGHTA and CDR2 FQGNSA. This CDR3 reads CASSSPGGGNGYTF. In nucleotides, the CDR3 is TGTGCCAGCAGCTCACCCGGGGGGGGAAATGGCTACACCTTC. The variable domain in full, completed from reference TRBV7-2 and TRBJ1-2, reads GAGVSQSPSNKVTEKGKDVELRCDPISGHTALYWYRQSLGQGLEFLIYFQGNSAPDKSGLPSDRFSAERTGGSVSTLTIQRTQQEDSAVYLCASSSPGGGNGYTFGSGTRLTVV.

The rearrangement links TRBV28 to TRBJ1-2, with 8 positions matching TRBD1. V lost 9 bases and J lost 4; bases outside the gene matches: 7. This CDR3 is built from 13 residues. The V gene's germline CDR1 is MDHEN and CDR2 SYDVKM. In nucleotides, the CDR3 is TGTGCCAGTATAAGGGGGACAGGCTATGGCTACACCTTC. It is translated as CASIRGTGYGYTF.

The chain joins TRBV4-1 to TRBJ1-5; 10 bases agree with TRBD1. CDR1 and CDR2 from the germline V gene are MGHRA and YSYEKL. The CDR3 spans 17 residues. J lost 1 base, V lost 1 base, and 4 bases had no gene match. CDR3 sequence reads: CASSQGRQGASNQPQHF. The DNA for the CDR3 is TGCGCCAGCAGCCAAGGGAGACAGGGGGCCAGCAATCAGCCCCAGCATTTT.

This clone has just one count. DNA for the CDR3: TGTGCCAGTAGGGATCTAGCGGGTGTGCAATCAGAAGAGACCCAGTACTTC. Its protein is CASRDLAGVQSEETQYF. The chain joins TRBV19 to TRBJ2-5, with 8 positions matching TRBD2. The trim removed 6 bases at V and 3 bases at J, leaving 15 bases unmatched. The V gene's germline CDR1 is LNHDA and CDR2 SQIVND (reference sequence). The CDR3 has 17 amino acids.

The chain uses TRBV6-5 and TRBJ1-1; D perhaps matches TRBD1 (5 bases). This CDR3 spans 15 amino acids. Germline CDR1 reads MNHEY; CDR2 reads SVGAGI. Deletions cut 2 bases from V and 2 bases from J, with 12 bases between. CDR3 protein: CASSYHSQGNTEAFF. The CDR3 coding sequence is TGTGCCAGCAGTTACCATTCGCAGGGCAACACTGAAGCTTTCTTT.

The chain employs TRBV28 and TRBJ1-2; perhaps TRBD1 as D (6 bases). V dropped 3 bases and J dropped 5 bases, with 10 bases sitting between them. Germline V gene data show CDR1 as MDHEN and CDR2 as SYDVKM. This CDR3 has 13 amino acids. The CDR3 nucleotides read TGTGCCAGCAGTTTGGGGGGGCAGTATGGCTACACCTTC. Amino acid sequence: CASSLGGQYGYTF.

This chain connects TRBV19 to TRBJ2-2; D is uncertain. This CDR3 spans 12 amino acids. Germline-derived CDR1 and CDR2 are LNHDA and SQIVND (reference sequence). Trimming cost V 6 bases and J 4 bases, with 6 bases left between them. The CDR3 loop reads CASSTPTGELFF. In DNA, the CDR3 is TGTGCCAGTAGCACACCCACCGGGGAGCTGTTTTTT.

The gene calls are TRBV7-9 and TRBJ2-3, with 10 bases identical to TRBD1. The J segment lost 5 bases and the V segment lost 7 bases, leaving 9 bases of the junction unmatched. The CDR3 is 15 amino acids. CDR1 SEHNR and CDR2 FQNEAQ come from the germline V gene (reference sequence). Here the CDR3 DNA reads TGTGCCAGCAACGACAGGGGGCGTGATTTAGATACGCAGTATTTT. As protein: CASNDRGRDLDTQYF.

The rearrangement joins TRBV6-1 to TRBJ2-7; 8 bases map to TRBD1. After removal of 3 bases from V and 6 bases from J, the junction contained 7 bases not matched to a gene. Germline CDR1 reads MNHNS; CDR2 reads SASEGT. The CDR3 loop spans 14 amino acids. For the CDR3, the DNA is TGTGCCAGCAGTGACCCGACAGGGGCCATCGAGCAGTACTTC. Translating gives CASSDPTGAIEQYF.

J is TRBJ2-1 and V is TRBV27, with no clear D. CDR1 and CDR2 (germline): MNHEY, SMNVEV (reference sequence). V gave up 6 bases and J gave up 6 bases, with 12 bases separating them. The CDR3 is 13 amino acids. The CDR3 spells CASRSDTSNEQFF. CDR3 DNA: TGTGCCAGCAGGTCCGATACTTCCAATGAGCAGTTCTTC.

This clone was counted a single time. The chain combines TRBV19 with TRBJ2-5; D is possibly TRBD2 (6 bases). Germline V gene sequence: CDR1 LNHDA, CDR2 SQIVND (reference sequence). The CDR3 covers 13 residues. V lost 3 bases, J lost 4 bases, and 9 bases lay in between. The chain's CDR3 is CASSMGGLETQYF. CDR3 DNA: TGTGCCAGTAGTATGGGGGGTCTAGAGACCCAGTACTTC.

This sequence joins TRBV14 and TRBJ2-1; 8 bases fit TRBD2. J gave up 8 bases and V 4 bases, and 7 bases lay outside the gene matches. Germline V CDR1 and CDR2: SGHDN, FVKESK. The CDR3 is made up of 14 amino acids. The CDR3 loop is CASSLGTSWDEQFF. The CDR3 bases are TGTGCCAGCAGCCTAGGGACTAGTTGGGATGAGCAGTTCTTC.

The rearrangement uses TRBV4-3 and TRBJ2-1, with 7 bases aligning to TRBD1. The ends lost 1 base at V and 2 bases at J; junction bases unmatched: 8. The CDR3 extends over 17 amino acids. CDR1 is LGHNA, CDR2 YSLEER, per germline. The CDR3 coding sequence is TGCGCCAGCAGCCAAGGAACAGGGGTAATTCCCTACAATGAGCAGTTCTTC. Translating gives CASSQGTGVIPYNEQFF.

J is TRBJ2-7 and V is TRBV18; TRBD2 might be the D (6 bases). This CDR3 region has 15 residues. Germline V gene sequence: CDR1 KGHSH, CDR2 LQKENI. V lost 3 bases, J lost 2 bases, and 14 bases lay in between. This CDR3 reads CASSPQGSGTYEQYF. The DNA of the CDR3 is TGTGCCAGCTCACCCCAGGGTAGCGGTACCTACGAGCAGTACTTC. Full variable domain (remainder filled in from reference TRBV18 and TRBJ2-7): NAGVMQNPRHLVRRRGQEARLRCSPMKGHSHVYWYRQLPEEGLKFMVYLQKENIIDESGMPKERFSAEFPKEGPSILRIQQVVRGDSAAYFCASSPQGSGTYEQYFGPGTRLTVT.